This T cell receptor (beta chain) was obtained from a study of shared clonotypes between healthy human individuals. On the study more broadly: Per donor, CD8 memory used one plate, CD8 naive used two, CD4 memory used three and CD4 naive used three.

Study conclusions and caveats: Larger richness was generally estimated for naive than memory subsets. The study's rarefaction showed incomplete sorted-subset sequencing despite large depth.

A remark on this clone: Its matching antigen is unknown.

Method: immunoSEQ multiplex PCR; TCRdb's copy keeps in-frame clones and lacks some. The sample shows 400,000 or so clones, just over 95% of them seen only once. Sequencing input: memory CD8+ T cells sorted from blood. The subset was: CD45RO+ cells pooled with CCR7-negative TemRA cells. The clonotype comes from a man younger than 45 in good health.

The CDR3 loop reads CASSLVGRKVGYNEQFF. The CDR3 DNA reads TGTGCCAGCAGCTTAGTGGGACGTAAGGTGGGTTACAATGAGCAGTTCTTC. The chain is built from TRBV11-2 and TRBJ2-1; tentatively, D is TRBD1 or TRBD2 (5 bases each). The CDR3 consists of 17 residues. The germline gives CDR1 SGHAT, CDR2 FQNNGV. V gave up 1 base and J gave up 4 bases, with 17 bases separating them.